Below, 20 T cell receptor beta chains from the same sample are listed, as sequenced in a study of T cells in Graves' hyperthyroidism and ophthalmopathy. There were TCR beta CDR3 regions amplified from RNA transcripts. The HTBI primer set served for first-round RT-PCR of the TCR CDR3. MiXCR, applied by TCRdb to the multiplex PCR reads, yields one record per CDR3 protein. The sample has roughly 530,000 distinct CDR3 sequences, roughly 15% seen once. Sequenced sample: blood. These receptors all come from a woman between 18 and 29 years old with Graves' ophthalmopathy.

This clonotype was seen once. Sequence at one end of the junction differs from germline and may be a read error. This sequence joins TRBV11-2 and TRBJ2-7, with 9 bases lining up with TRBD1. Germline V CDR1 and CDR2: SGHAT, FQNNGV. This CDR3 spans 16 amino acids. The CDR3 is CASSLTSGTGSFEQYF. CDR3 DNA sequence: TGTGCCAGCAGCCTCACTTCCGGGACAGGGTCCTTCGAGCAGTACTTC.

About this clonotype itself: No DNA is shown, since the ends of the CDR3 on it are uncertain; the CDR3 is the one TCRdb lists. This rearrangement joins TRBV7-8 to TRBJ2-1; the table's D gene call, TRBD2, was not cross checked with the DNA. Germline lookup yields CDR1 SGHVS and CDR2 FQNEAQ. Both ends counted, the CDR3 spans 15 residues. CDR3 residues: CASSLVASGNNEQSF.

Remarks on this clonotype: With a much larger clone just one base away, this may be a read error. The CDR3 carries no conserved terminal phenylalanine or tryptophan, so it likely arises from a read error. The gene calls are TRBV28 and TRBJ1-1; no firm D call. Trimming removed 1 base from V and 0 bases from J, with 15 bases in between. CDR3 size: 17 residues. Germline assignment: CDR1 MDHEN and CDR2 SYDVKM. In DNA, the CDR3 is TGTGCCAGCAGTTTATTTGTAGATTCGGAAGTGAACACTGAAGCTTTCCTT. It yields the protein CASSLFVDSEVNTEAFL.

This clonotype has just a few counts. The chain joins TRBV27 to TRBJ2-5; D unresolved. Germline CDR1 is MNHEY and CDR2 is SMNVEV (reference sequence). This CDR3 has 14 amino acids. Trimming removed 5 bases at V and 5 bases at J, with 15 bases between. The CDR3 reads CASSDSSDRETQYF. The CDR3 bases are TGTGCCAGCAGTGATTCTTCGGATCGGGAGACCCAGTACTTC.

The sample holds many counts of this clonotype. V and J are TRBV2 and TRBJ2-1, with 7 bases that match TRBD2. CDR3 size: 14 residues. The germline V gene has CDR1 SNHLY and CDR2 FYNNEI. The J segment lost 8 bases and the V segment lost 2 bases, leaving 6 bases of the junction unmatched. CDR3: CASSESGNLDEQFF. The CDR3 region has the DNA TGTGCCAGCAGTGAAAGCGGGAATCTTGATGAGCAGTTCTTC.

V is TRBV28 and J is TRBJ2-5, with 13 bases lining up with TRBD2. The ends lost 3 bases at V and 3 bases at J; junction bases unmatched: 1. The germline V gene encodes CDR1 MDHEN and CDR2 SYDVKM. The CDR3 spans 15 residues. DNA for the CDR3: TGTGCCAGCAGTTTTACTAGCGGGGGGGAAGAGACCCAGTACTTC. The encoded protein is CASSFTSGGEETQYF.

This clonotype came up once. This chain uses TRBV12-5 with TRBJ1-1; D is perhaps TRBD1 (5 bases). Germline loops: CDR1 LGHNT, CDR2 FRNRAP. The V gene lost 3 bases and the J gene lost 1 base, with 12 bases spanning the gap. The CDR3 length is 15 residues. DNA of the CDR3: TGTGCTAGTGGTTTAACCCTTGGGGGGAACACTGAAGCTTTCTTT. Its protein product is CASGLTLGGNTEAFF.

This clonotype was seen at least ten times. The rearrangement links TRBV12-3 or TRBV12-4 to TRBJ1-1; TRBD1 is a possible D gene (5 bases). CDR3 length equals 15 residues. Trimming removed 5 bases from V and 0 bases from J, with 13 bases in between. The CDR3, as DNA: TGTGCCAGCAGTATGGGAGGGGTCATGAACACTGAAGCTTTCTTT. As protein: CASSMGGVMNTEAFF.

Notes on this clonotype: At one end, the junction sequence differs from germline, possibly due to a read error. This chain links TRBV28 with TRBJ2-7, with D possibly TRBD2 on 7 matching bases. This CDR3 has 18 residues. CDR1 MDHEN and CDR2 SYDVKM come from the germline V gene. This chain's CDR3 is CASSLFPAGWTGGYEPYF. CDR3 in DNA: TGTGCCAGCAGTTTATTTCCAGCGGGGTGGACCGGGGGCTACGAGCCGTACTTC.

The chain joins TRBV7-2 to TRBJ2-1; 15 bases line up with TRBD2. CDR1 and CDR2 (germline): SGHTA, FQGNSA. This CDR3 comprises 18 residues. Germline trimming cut 3 bases from V and 0 bases from J; bases unmatched to any gene: 3. The CDR3 protein is CASSFGLAGGGSYNEQFF. CDR3 nucleotide sequence: TGTGCCAGCAGCTTCGGACTAGCGGGGGGGGGCTCCTACAATGAGCAGTTCTTC.

A few counts support this clonotype. The chain links TRBV20-1 to TRBJ2-1; D perhaps matches TRBD1 (5 bases). Germline loops: CDR1 DFQATT, CDR2 SNEGSKA (reference sequence). This CDR3 has 11 amino acids. The CDR3 nucleotides read TGCAGCGGTATTGGGGCCTATGAGCAGTTCTTC. As protein: CSGIGAYEQFF.

CDR3 DNA: TGCGCCAGCAGCTTGGGTAATGGAGTCGGTGAGCAGTTCTTC. Translated, it gives CASSLGNGVGEQFF. V usage is TRBV5-1 and J usage is TRBJ2-1, with D unclear. The V and J ends lost 0 bases and 9 bases respectively, with 13 bases between them. This CDR3 comprises 14 residues. Germline CDR1 and CDR2: SGHRS and YFSETQ.

This clonotype was seen many times. The chain carries TRBV7-2 and TRBJ2-5; 9 bases agree with TRBD1. V was clipped by 4 bases and J by 5 bases; unmatched bases: 17. Germline CDR1 and CDR2: SGHTA and FQGNSA. The CDR3 is made up of 18 amino acids. DNA for the CDR3: TGTGCCAGCAGCTCCACCCCCTACACCGGGACAGGGCTGGAGACCCAGTACTTC. Amino acids: CASSSTPYTGTGLETQYF. The entire variable domain, with the rest obtained from reference TRBV7-2 and TRBJ2-5, is as follows: GAGVSQSPSNKVTEKGKDVELRCDPISGHTALYWYRQSLGQGLEFLIYFQGNSAPDKSGLPSDRFSAERTGGSVSTLTIQRTQQEDSAVYLCASSSTPYTGTGLETQYFGPGTRLLVL.

The table lists this clonotype with many counts. The DNA of the CDR3 is TGTGCCAGCAGCTCTCAGGACAGGGGCTTCTTTGGGGCCAACGTCCTGACTTTC. Its protein product is CASSSQDRGFFGANVLTF. The rearrangement joins TRBV7-9 to TRBJ2-6; 9 positions agree with TRBD1. V lost 4 bases, J lost 3 bases, and 10 bases stayed unmatched. The length of the CDR3 is 18 residues. The germline V gene has CDR1 SEHNR and CDR2 FQNEAQ (reference sequence).

The V and J genes are TRBV4-3 and TRBJ2-1; TRBD2 matches 8 bases. The J segment lost 3 bases and the V segment lost 0 bases, leaving 10 bases of the junction unmatched. The CDR3 is made up of 18 amino acids. Per the germline V gene, CDR1 is LGHNA and CDR2 is YSLEER. The CDR3 sequence is CASSQEVPGSGNYNEQFF. CDR3 nucleotides: TGCGCCAGCAGCCAAGAGGTTCCGGGTAGCGGGAACTACAATGAGCAGTTCTTC.

The chain is built from TRBV6-2 or TRBV6-3 and TRBJ1-3, with a possible D match to TRBD1 (6 bases). Germline V CDR1 and CDR2: MNHEY, SVGEGT. This CDR3 comprises 14 residues. Trimming removed 6 bases from V and 3 bases from J, with 12 bases in between. CDR3 in amino acids: CASREDSVGNTIYF. Written as DNA, the CDR3 is TGTGCCAGCAGAGAGGACAGCGTTGGAAACACCATATATTTT.

Many counts were recorded for this clonotype. V gene TRBV3-1 combines with J gene TRBJ2-4; D is undetermined. Between the trimmed V and J ends, which lost 2 bases and 5 bases, there was a span of 10 bases. Germline V CDR1 and CDR2: LGHDT, YNNKEL (reference sequence). The CDR3 length is 14 residues. CDR3 protein: CASSQTARENIQYF. In DNA form, the CDR3 reads TGTGCCAGCAGCCAAACTGCTAGGGAAAACATTCAGTACTTC.

In its sample, this clonotype was seen a few times. This chain joins TRBV20-1 and TRBJ1-2, with D unclear. Between the trimmed V and J ends, which lost 0 bases and 0 bases, there was a span of 14 bases. The CDR3 loop spans 16 amino acids. Germline V gives CDR1 DFQATT, CDR2 SNEGSKA (reference sequence). The chain's CDR3 is CSARDPAAPSNYGYTF. For the CDR3, the DNA is TGCAGTGCTAGAGATCCGGCGGCTCCCTCTAACTATGGCTACACCTTC.

This clonotype was picked up many times. The CDR3 DNA is TGTGCCACCAGCCCCGAAGGGGAACTCGGCTACAATGAGCAGTTCTTC. Protein product: CATSPEGELGYNEQFF. V gene TRBV15 combines with J gene TRBJ2-1, with D possibly matching TRBD1 (5 bases). Germline V gives CDR1 LNHNV, CDR2 YYDKDF (reference sequence). V was cut by 5 bases and J by 3 bases, with 17 bases left in between. The CDR3 runs to 16 residues.

This clonotype was counted at least ten times. The chain links TRBV7-9 to TRBJ2-7, with 7 bases fitting TRBD2. After removal of 8 bases from V and 9 bases from J, the junction contained 13 bases not matched to a gene. The CDR3 length is 13 residues. CDR1 is SEHNR and CDR2 is FQNEAQ in the germline V gene (reference sequence). CDR3 nucleotide sequence: TGTGCCAGCCACGGTGATCTCGGGGAGGGGCAGTACTTC. Its protein is CASHGDLGEGQYF.